Listed below are T cell receptor beta chains from one sample, sequenced in a study of T cells in narcolepsy. Some clones are missing from TCRdb's copy, which holds only in-frame ones; the method was immunoSEQ multiplex PCR. The sample records just under 30,000 clones, 80% to 90% being singletons. The specimen was memory (CD45RA-) CD4+ T cells from blood. Receptors were obtained from a human donor in good health. CDR3s include the opening cysteine and the closing phenylalanine or tryptophan. D genes are given only for firm matches. Clone size is shown for a subset of rows, as once, few, many or a class of expanded clone.

>14|TRBD2|TRBJ2-1|.|TRBV9
TGTGCCAGCAGCGTGACGGGGGGTAAGAATGAGCAGTTCTTC
CASSVTGGKNEQFF
>15|.|TRBJ1-3|.|TRBV9
TGTGCCAGCAGCCCCTTACAGGCAACTGGAAACACCATATATTTT
CASSPLQATGNTIYF
>16|.|TRBJ2-6|.|TRBV5-1
TGCGCCAGCAGCTCGGGACACTCTTCTGGGGCCAACGTCCTGACTTTC
CASSSGHSSGANVLTF
>20|TRBD2|TRBJ2-1|.|TRBV28
TGTGCCAGCAGCCCCATAAAGACTAGCGGGAGCATTTGGGGATACAATGAGCAGTTCTTC
CASSPIKTSGSIWGYNEQFF
>18|.|TRBJ1-5|.|TRBV10-3
TGTGCCATCAGTGAGTCGTCCTCGAGCACCCGCCGGGGTCAGCCCCAGCATTTT
CAISESSSSTRRGQPQHF
>14|.|TRBJ1-1|.|TRBV5-1
TGCGCCAGCGGCCGGGACGGAATGAACACTGAAGCTTTCTTT
CASGRDGMNTEAFF
>15|.|TRBJ2-5|.|TRBV4-3
TGCGCCAGCAGCCAAGATCGACTAACACGAGAGACCCAGTACTTC
CASSQDRLTRETQYF
>13|.|TRBJ2-7|.|TRBV6-1
TGTGCCAGCAGTGAAGATCGAGTCCTCGGAGGGTACTTC
CASSEDRVLGGYF
>14|.|TRBJ1-1|once|TRBV30
TGTGCCTGGACAACGGGACGGATGAACACTGAAGCTTTCTTT
CAWTTGRMNTEAFF
>15|.|TRBJ2-7|.|TRBV28
TGTGCCAGCAGCCCCGGGGGGGCAGGGGGCGACGAGCAGTACTTC
CASSPGGAGGDEQYF
>15|TRBD1|TRBJ1-2|.|TRBV7-9
TGTGCCAGCAGTTGGCCGGGACAGGGGAACTATGGCTACACCTTC
CASSWPGQGNYGYTF
>13|.|TRBJ1-5|.|TRBV21-1
TGTGCCAGCAGCAAAGCCGCTGATCAGCCCCAGCATTTT
CASSKAADQPQHF
>15|.|TRBJ2-1|.|TRBV2
TGTGCCAGCAGTGTACGGGGGAATATGGACAATGAGCAGTTCTTC
CASSVRGNMDNEQFF
>14|.|TRBJ2-2|.|TRBV30
TGTGCCTGGAATCCGATTTTGAACACCGGGGAGCTGTTTTTT
CAWNPILNTGELFF
>16|TRBD2|TRBJ2-1|.|TRBV4-2
TGTGCCAGCAGCCCCGGTCGGGGGGAGGGGCACGATGAGCAGTTCTTC
CASSPGRGEGHDEQFF
>12|.|TRBJ1-2|once|TRBV10-1
TGCGCCAGCAGGGACAAGAACTATGGCTACACCTTC
CASRDKNYGYTF